This TCR beta chain was profiled in a study of blood T cell repertoires in COVID-19. Study background: COVID-19 samples collected from the United States, Italy and Spain covered acute and convalescent phases. Sources were T cells, B-cell-depleted T cells, or PBMCs; the material itself was cDNA or gDNA.

Recruited during active infection, patients (from Seattle) were subsequently followed longitudinally. The CDR3 loop spans 15 amino acids. Per the germline V gene, CDR1 is LGHNA and CDR2 is YSLEER. Trimming shortened V by 1 base and J by 3 bases, and 13 bases separated the two germline ends. The sample holds one count of this clone. Measured with immunoSEQ multiplex PCR; TCRdb has only the in-frame clones, and not every one. The sample has approximately 270,000 clones, around 88% seen once; the top ten hold about 5.9%. The receptor was isolated from a woman in her thirties with COVID-19, enrolled during active disease. Sequencing was carried out using peripheral blood. The rearrangement joins TRBV4-3 to TRBJ2-7; unclear D gene. This CDR3 reads CASSQGWSTNYEQYF. In DNA, the CDR3 is TGCGCCAGCAGCCAAGGATGGTCGACAAACTACGAGCAGTACTTC.